The text below deals with one T cell receptor beta chain. Its antigen is still unknown. The data belong to a study of cytomegalovirus exposure and HLA in healthy donors. Broader study findings: Cytomegalovirus-associated status was assigned to more than 150 TCR beta chains.

The V gene's germline CDR1 is SQVTM and CDR2 ANQGSEA. The V and J ends lost 7 bases and 1 base respectively, with 13 bases between them. The CDR3 loop spans 13 amino acids. The PCR ran on 60 Vbeta and 13 Jbeta primers. Measured with immunoSEQ multiplex PCR; TCRdb has only the in-frame clones, and not every one. The data contain under 200,000 clones, around 80% of them singletons. This TCR was sampled from a middle-aged man in good health and CMV-seronegative. Sequencing was performed on PBMCs. The chain joins TRBV29-1 to TRBJ1-1; D is perhaps TRBD1 (5 bases). The CDR3 DNA is TGCAGCGCCAGAACCCAGGGGAACACTGAAGCTTTCTTT. This sequence encodes CSARTQGNTEAFF.